This is a list of T cell receptor beta chains from one sample in a study of blood T cell repertoires in COVID-19. The repertoire was sequenced with immunoSEQ multiplex PCR; TCRdb's copy has only in-frame clones and lacks some. The table shows roughly 90,000 clones, with around four fifths occurring only once. Sequencing was performed on peripheral blood. The receptors come from a woman of 80 years or more with active or convalescent COVID-19. Both conserved end residues are part of each CDR3. A D gene is named only where the DNA matches it firmly. The listing skips clone size in some rows; elsewhere it reads once, few, many or a size class.

V	size	D	J	CDR3	DNA
TRBV11-2	once	TRBD2	TRBJ2-1	CASRSTSGDFREQFF	TGTGCCAGCAGGTCCACTAGCGGGGACTTTAGGGAGCAGTTCTTC
TRBV3-1/TRBV3-2	NA	TRBD1	TRBJ2-5	CASSQRRQGEETQYF	TGTGCCAGCAGCCAACGTAGACAGGGAGAAGAGACCCAGTACTTC
TRBV6-5	NA	TRBD1	TRBJ1-1	CASSYHPKQGSTEAFF	TGTGCCAGCAGTTACCATCCGAAACAGGGGTCCACTGAAGCTTTCTTT
TRBV4-3	NA	NA	TRBJ2-1	CASSQGLGLSSYNEQFF	TGCGCCAGCAGCCAAGGTTTGGGGCTCAGCTCCTACAATGAGCAGTTCTTC
TRBV5-1	NA	TRBD2	TRBJ2-1	CASRLRLAGGNEQFF	TGCGCCAGCAGATTAAGGCTAGCGGGAGGGAATGAGCAGTTCTTC
TRBV6-5	NA	NA	TRBJ1-4	CASSQGPTNEKLFF	TGTGCCAGCAGCCAGGGTCCCACTAATGAAAAACTGTTTTTT
TRBV5-4	NA	TRBD1	TRBJ2-3	CASSQGDRGADTQYF	TGTGCCAGCAGCCAAGGTGACAGGGGGGCAGATACGCAGTATTTT
TRBV7-9	NA	TRBD1	TRBJ1-1	CASRASDRQGGTEAFF	TGTGCCAGCAGAGCCTCGGACCGACAGGGAGGCACTGAAGCTTTCTTT
TRBV20-1	NA	NA	TRBJ2-3	CSASRAGSTDTQYF	TGCAGTGCTAGTCGGGCAGGGTCCACAGATACGCAGTATTTT
TRBV20-1	NA	NA	TRBJ1-3	CSASIPGYSGNTIYF	TGCAGTGCTAGTATCCCAGGATACTCTGGAAACACCATATATTTT
TRBV28	NA	NA	TRBJ1-1	CASSAPSVEAEAFF	TGTGCCAGCAGTGCCCCGTCGGTTGAGGCTGAAGCTTTCTTT
TRBV5-1	NA	NA	TRBJ1-4	CASSLEWGANEKLFF	TGCGCCAGCAGCTTGGAGTGGGGGGCTAATGAAAAACTGTTTTTT
TRBV28	NA	NA	TRBJ2-3	CASSLIRGNTDTQYF	TGTGCCAGCAGTCTTATAAGGGGTAACACAGATACGCAGTATTTT
TRBV13	NA	NA	TRBJ1-6	CASSLAAGSPLHF	TGTGCCAGCAGCTTAGCGGCGGGTTCACCCCTCCACTTT
TRBV5-1	few	NA	TRBJ2-1	CASSLEIGGEQFF	TGCGCCAGCAGCTTGGAAATAGGCGGTGAGCAGTTCTTC
TRBV6-4	NA	TRBD1	TRBJ1-5	CASRSDRARRTNQPQHF	TGTGCCAGCAGATCGGACAGGGCCCGGAGAACGAATCAGCCCCAGCATTTT
TRBV28	NA	TRBD1	TRBJ2-1	CASSYPGGSGNEQFF	TGTGCCAGCAGCTATCCAGGGGGCTCGGGGAATGAGCAGTTCTTC
TRBV30	NA	TRBD1	TRBJ1-5	CAWRGPGQGAWGPQHF	TGTGCCTGGAGGGGCCCGGGACAGGGGGCATGGGGGCCCCAGCATTTT
TRBV6-1	NA	TRBD2	TRBJ2-7	CASSEGASGVYEQYF	TGTGCCAGCAGTGAAGGAGCTAGCGGGGTCTACGAGCAGTACTTC
TRBV2	NA	NA	TRBJ2-3	CASSGGLTSTDTQYF	TGTGCCTCGAGTGGAGGATTAACTAGCACAGATACGCAGTATTTT
TRBV19	NA	TRBD1	TRBJ1-1	CASSIGVQGGVEAFF	TGTGCCAGTAGTATAGGAGTACAGGGGGGAGTTGAAGCTTTCTTT
TRBV18	NA	NA	TRBJ2-3	CASSPRAVASTDTQYF	TGTGCCAGCTCACCACGAGCCGTAGCTAGCACAGATACGCAGTATTTT
TRBV28	NA	TRBD1	TRBJ1-5	CATSRETGGGQPQHF	TGTGCCACCAGCCGGGAGACAGGGGGCGGTCAGCCCCAGCATTTT
TRBV4-1	few	NA	TRBJ1-5	CASSQGRGSGQPQHF	TGCGCCAGCAGCCAAGGGCGTGGATCGGGTCAGCCCCAGCATTTT
TRBV7-9	NA	NA	TRBJ1-1	CASSREGDTEAFF	TGTGCCAGCAGCCGGGAAGGCGACACTGAAGCTTTCTTT
TRBV5-1	NA	TRBD1	TRBJ2-5	CASSFGHRTGVSQETQYF	TGCGCCAGCAGCTTCGGACACCGAACAGGGGTTTCCCAAGAGACCCAGTACTTC
TRBV6-1	NA	NA	TRBJ2-3	CASSAYPGLLTDTQYF	TGTGCCAGCAGTGCCTATCCGGGACTTCTCACAGATACGCAGTATTTT
TRBV10-1	once	TRBD2	TRBJ2-4	CASTLLAGKAKNIQYF	TGCGCCAGCACTCTACTAGCGGGGAAAGCCAAAAACATTCAGTACTTC
TRBV6-1	NA	TRBD1	TRBJ1-1	CASSEAWTGVAFF	TGTGCCAGCAGTGAAGCGTGGACAGGGGTGGCTTTCTTT
TRBV20-1	few	NA	TRBJ1-6	CSASTRRGSSYNSPLHF	TGCAGTGCTAGTACTCGACGGGGAAGCTCCTATAATTCACCCCTCCACTTT
TRBV5-6	NA	NA	TRBJ1-3	CASSLTGLGNTIYF	TGTGCCAGCAGCTTGACAGGGTTAGGAAACACCATATATTTT
TRBV28	NA	TRBD2	TRBJ2-7	CASSLWASGSPEQYF	TGTGCCAGCAGTTTATGGGCTAGCGGGAGTCCCGAGCAGTACTTC
TRBV5-6	NA	TRBD1	TRBJ1-6	CASSRRTGSSYNSPLHF	TGTGCCAGCAGCCGAAGGACAGGAAGCTCCTATAATTCACCCCTCCACTTT
TRBV6-2/TRBV6-3	NA	TRBD2	TRBJ2-5	CASSYGVAGGRETQYF	TGTGCCAGCAGTTACGGGGTAGCGGGGGGCCGAGAGACCCAGTACTTC
TRBV6-4	NA	NA	TRBJ1-1	CASRDTRRGTEAFF	TGTGCCAGCAGGGACACCCGGCGAGGGACTGAAGCTTTCTTT
TRBV7-8	few	TRBD2	TRBJ2-7	CASSLRLAGVSYEQYF	TGTGCCAGCAGCCTCAGACTAGCGGGAGTTTCCTACGAGCAGTACTTC
TRBV5-1	NA	TRBD1	TRBJ1-6	CASSRGQANSPLHF	TGCGCCAGCAGCCGAGGACAGGCCAATTCACCCCTCCACTTT
TRBV28	NA	NA	TRBJ1-6	CASSFRQTRTHF	TGTGCCAGCAGTTTTAGACAAACCAGGACTCACTTT
TRBV27	NA	TRBD1	TRBJ1-2	CASSFLDRGRVYGYTF	TGTGCCAGCAGTTTCCTAGACAGGGGGAGGGTTTATGGCTACACCTTC
TRBV7-9	NA	NA	TRBJ2-7	CASSPRVGYEQYF	TGTGCCAGCAGCCCCCGGGTAGGATACGAGCAGTACTTC
TRBV6-5	NA	TRBD1	TRBJ2-7	CASNSDRGLGEQYF	TGTGCCAGCAACTCCGACAGGGGGCTCGGCGAGCAGTACTTC
TRBV15	NA	NA	TRBJ2-7	CATSREGSSYEQYF	TGTGCCACCAGCAGAGAGGGCAGTTCCTACGAGCAGTACTTC
TRBV6-2/TRBV6-3	NA	TRBD2	TRBJ2-2	CASSYRSRMASGAGELFF	TGTGCCAGCAGTTACAGGAGTCGGATGGCTAGCGGGGCCGGGGAGCTGTTTTTT
TRBV6-5	once	NA	TRBJ2-3	CASSLQGNADTQYF	TGTGCCAGCAGTTTGCAGGGGAATGCAGATACGCAGTATTTT
TRBV29-1	NA	NA	TRBJ1-5	CSVGGGDQPQHF	TGCAGCGTGGGAGGGGGGGATCAGCCCCAGCATTTT
TRBV19	NA	NA	TRBJ1-1	CASSIIVGEAFF	TGTGCCAGTAGTATAATCGTTGGGGAGGCTTTCTTT
TRBV29-1	NA	NA	TRBJ2-5	CSVEAPLQRGTQYF	TGCAGCGTTGAAGCCCCACTCCAAAGGGGGACCCAGTACTTC
TRBV6-5	NA	NA	TRBJ2-1	CASSYSRWGRGNEQFF	TGTGCCAGCAGTTACAGCCGATGGGGTAGGGGCAATGAGCAGTTCTTC
TRBV6-6	NA	TRBD1	TRBJ1-6	CASIRTYQGAPLHF	TGTGCCAGCATTCGGACTTATCAGGGGGCACCCCTCCACTTT
TRBV5-1	NA	TRBD2	TRBJ2-7	CASSLGLADYEQYF	TGCGCCAGCAGCTTGGGACTAGCGGATTACGAGCAGTACTTC
TRBV2	NA	TRBD1	TRBJ1-4	CASSEDMGQGEEKLFF	TGTGCCAGCAGTGAAGATATGGGACAGGGGGAGGAAAAACTGTTTTTT
TRBV28	NA	NA	TRBJ2-2	CASSFLTGELFF	TGTGCCAGCAGTTTCCTAACCGGGGAGCTGTTTTTT
TRBV10-2	NA	NA	TRBJ1-1	CASRANTEAFF	TGCGCCAGCAGAGCCAACACTGAAGCTTTCTTT
TRBV28	NA	TRBD1	TRBJ1-1	CASGQTGGVTEAFF	TGTGCCAGCGGCCAAACAGGGGGGGTCACTGAAGCTTTCTTT